One and the same sample provided the 14 T cell receptor beta chains below, sequenced in a study of T cell repertoires in cytomegalovirus infection. TCRdb reprocessed the reads via MiXCR and lists one record per CDR3 protein. In the table there are hundreds of thousands of distinct CDR3 sequences, about a third of which are singletons. Sequenced input: PBMCs. These receptors were collected from a human donor in good health (CMV status not recorded). Some clones in this sample may be carry-over from other donors' samples.

This clonotype was counted a few times. V is TRBV19 and J is TRBJ1-2; TRBD1 aligns across 7 bases. Unmatched junction bases numbered 10, after V lost 6 bases and J lost 3 bases. Germline-derived CDR1 and CDR2 are LNHDA and SQIVND (reference sequence). The CDR3 contains 15 residues. The CDR3 loop reads CASSLGTDIYYGYTF. The CDR3 nucleotides read TGTGCCAGTAGCCTCGGGACAGATATCTACTATGGCTACACCTTC.

The chain is built from TRBV27 and TRBJ2-4; D gene unclear. Trimming cost V 4 bases and J 0 bases, with 13 bases left between them. The CDR3 sequence is 16 residues long. In germline, CDR1 is MNHEY, CDR2 SMNVEV (reference sequence). CDR3 DNA sequence: TGTGCCAGCAGTTACTCGAAAAACCTAGCCAAAAACATTCAGTACTTC. It translates to CASSYSKNLAKNIQYF.

Note on this clonotype: A junction boundary mismatches the germline segment, possibly from a read error. V is TRBV12-3 or TRBV12-4 and J is TRBJ2-6; D is unresolved. The CDR3 is 15 amino acids. CDR3 sequence: CDSSRFGVGANVLTF. CDR3 coding DNA: TGTGACAGCAGCCGCTTTGGGGTTGGGGCCAACGTCCTGACTTTC.

On this clonotype: A much larger clone lies a single base off, so this may be a read error. This chain joins TRBV6-2 or TRBV6-3 and TRBJ2-7; D is unresolved. The CDR3 is 15 amino acids. CDR1 is MNHEY and CDR2 is SVGEGT in the germline V gene. The CDR3 sequence is CARSYSMDSSYEQYF. CDR3 bases: TGTGCCCGCAGTTACTCTATGGATAGCAGTTACGAGCAGTACTTC.

Points on this clonotype: Compared with germline, one end of the junction differs, possibly owing to a read error. The chain employs TRBV24-1 and TRBJ2-3; D unclear. The V gene's germline CDR1 is KGHDR and CDR2 SFDVKD. The CDR3 is 13 residues long. CDR3 sequence: CATSCPRTDTQCF. Written as DNA, the CDR3 is TGTGCCACCAGTTGCCCCCGCACAGATACGCAGTGTTTT.

The V call is TRBV24-1, the J call TRBJ2-2, with 9 bases fitting TRBD1. The CDR3 sequence is 16 residues long. Unmatched junction bases numbered 6, after V lost 7 bases and J lost 1 base. Germline CDR1 is KGHDR and CDR2 is SFDVKD. The CDR3 reads CATRATGQGNTGELFF. CDR3 DNA sequence: TGTGCCACCAGAGCCACGGGACAGGGGAACACCGGGGAGCTGTTTTTT.

This sequence joins TRBV20-1 and TRBJ2-1, with 10 bases aligning to TRBD2. The V gene end was trimmed by 3 bases and the J gene end by 10 bases; junction bases not matched to a gene: 6. The CDR3 totals 13 residues. Germline-derived CDR1 and CDR2 are DFQATT and SNEGSKA (reference sequence). Written as DNA, the CDR3 is TGCAGTGCTAGTGGCCTAGCGGGGGCCGAGCAGTTCTTC. Amino acid sequence: CSASGLAGAEQFF.

The V gene is TRBV12-3 or TRBV12-4, the J gene TRBJ1-6, with D unclear. The V gene lost 5 bases and the J gene lost 1 base, with 18 bases spanning the gap. The CDR3 length is 18 residues. CDR3 DNA: TGTGCCAGCAGTCCCCGCGCCGACATGGTTTCCTATAATTCACCCCTCCACTTT. Translated: CASSPRADMVSYNSPLHF.

This clonotype was picked up many times. This rearrangement joins TRBV12-3 or TRBV12-4 to TRBJ2-2; D perhaps matches TRBD2 (5 bases). The V gene lost 6 bases and the J gene lost 4 bases, with 9 bases spanning the gap. The CDR3 extends over 13 amino acids. The DNA for the CDR3 is TGTGCCAGCAGCTTAACTAGCACCGGGGAGCTGTTTTTT. It codes for CASSLTSTGELFF.

Note on this clonotype: One end of the junction is discordant with germline, which a read error may explain. This CDR3 reads CALTKRRRNKEQFF. CDR3 coding DNA: TGTGCCCTCACCAAAAGGAGACGGAACAAGGAGCAGTTCTTC. The rearrangement uses TRBV7-2 and TRBJ2-1; D uncertain. The CDR3 length is 14 residues. Germline-derived CDR1 and CDR2 are SGHTA and FQGNSA. The variable domain in full, completed from reference TRBV7-2 and TRBJ2-1, reads GAGVSQSPSNKVTEKGKDVELRCDPISGHTALYWYRQSLGQGLEFLIYFQGNSAPDKSGLPSDRFSAERTGGSVSTLTIQRTQQEDSAVYLCALTKRRRNKEQFFGPGTRLTVL.

On this clonotype: A much more abundant neighbour one base away suggests this may be a read error. The J gene is TRBJ2-1, the V gene TRBV12-3 or TRBV12-4; 12 positions match TRBD2. The CDR3 extends over 16 amino acids. CDR3 nucleotides: TGTGCCAGCAGTTCGCGGACTAGCGGGACCTACAATGAGCAGTTATTC. Residues: CASSSRTSGTYNEQLF.

This clonotype was found a few times. CDR3: CASGLSGSTDTQYF. CDR3 bases: TGTGCTAGTGGTTTGTCAGGAAGCACAGATACGCAGTATTTT. This sequence joins TRBV12-5 and TRBJ2-3, with D uncertain. CDR1 and CDR2 from the germline V gene are LGHNT and FRNRAP. The V and J ends lost 2 bases and 0 bases respectively, with 6 bases between them. CDR3 length equals 14 residues.

This clonotype was detected only a few times. The rearrangement links TRBV11-2 to TRBJ2-1, with D maybe TRBD2 (5 bases). Trimming took 5 bases from V and 7 from J, leaving 18 bases between them. Germline V gene sequence: CDR1 SGHAT, CDR2 FQNNGV. CDR3 length: 15 amino acids. CDR3 nucleotides: TGTGCCAGCAGCCCCGGCGAGGACTTGCTAAATGAGCAGTTCTTC. Translation: CASSPGEDLLNEQFF.

CDR3 bases: TGTGCCACCCTGTCGGCCGGGAGGGCGGAGACCCAGTACTTC. Translated, it gives CATLSAGRAETQYF. The rearrangement links TRBV28 to TRBJ2-5, with 8 nucleotides matching TRBD2. From germline, CDR1 is MDHEN and CDR2 SYDVKM. The CDR3 loop spans 14 amino acids. V was pared by 10 bases and J by 5 bases, with 12 bases of the junction left unmatched.